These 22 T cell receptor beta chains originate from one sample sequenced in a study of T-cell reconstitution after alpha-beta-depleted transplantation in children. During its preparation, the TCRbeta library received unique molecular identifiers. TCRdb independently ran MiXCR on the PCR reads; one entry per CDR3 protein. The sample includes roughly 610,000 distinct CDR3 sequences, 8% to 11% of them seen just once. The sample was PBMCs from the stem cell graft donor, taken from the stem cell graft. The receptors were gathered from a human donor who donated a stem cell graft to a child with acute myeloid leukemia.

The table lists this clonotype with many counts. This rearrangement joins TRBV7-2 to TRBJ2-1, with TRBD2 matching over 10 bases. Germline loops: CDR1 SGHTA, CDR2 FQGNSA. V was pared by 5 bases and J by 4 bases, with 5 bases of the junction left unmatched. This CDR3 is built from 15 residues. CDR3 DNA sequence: TGTGCCAGCAGCCCCCGAGCGGGAGGGTACAATGAGCAGTTCTTC. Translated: CASSPRAGGYNEQFF. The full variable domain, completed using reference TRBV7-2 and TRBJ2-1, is GAGVSQSPSNKVTEKGKDVELRCDPISGHTALYWYRQSLGQGLEFLIYFQGNSAPDKSGLPSDRFSAERTGGSVSTLTIQRTQQEDSAVYLCASSPRAGGYNEQFFGPGTRLTVL.

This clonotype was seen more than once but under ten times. In DNA form, the CDR3 reads TGTGCCAGCAGTTACTTGCAGGGGGGCCAGCCCCAGCATTTT. Translation: CASSYLQGGQPQHF. The chain has TRBV6-5 and TRBJ1-5, with 7 bases that match TRBD1. Looked up from germline, CDR1 is MNHEY and CDR2 is SVGAGI. The ends lost 1 base at V and 7 bases at J; junction bases unmatched: 4. This CDR3 contains 14 residues.

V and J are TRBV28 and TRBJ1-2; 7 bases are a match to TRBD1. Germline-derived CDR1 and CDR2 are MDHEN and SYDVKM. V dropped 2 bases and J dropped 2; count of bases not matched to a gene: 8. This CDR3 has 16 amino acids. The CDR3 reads CASSLTTGQPNYGYTF. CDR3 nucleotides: TGTGCCAGCAGTTTAACCACGGGACAGCCCAACTATGGCTACACCTTC.

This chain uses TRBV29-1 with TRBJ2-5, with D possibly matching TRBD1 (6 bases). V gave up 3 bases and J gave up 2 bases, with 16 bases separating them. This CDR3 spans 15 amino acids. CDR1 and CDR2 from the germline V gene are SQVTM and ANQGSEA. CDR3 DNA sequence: TGCAGCGTTGAGGGACACCACGGATCTCAAGAGACCCAGTACTTC. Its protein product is CSVEGHHGSQETQYF.

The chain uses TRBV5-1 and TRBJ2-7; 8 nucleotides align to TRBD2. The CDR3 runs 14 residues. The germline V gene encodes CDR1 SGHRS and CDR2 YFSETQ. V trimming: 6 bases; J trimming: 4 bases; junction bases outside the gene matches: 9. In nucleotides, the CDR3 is TGCGCCAGCAAATATTCGGGAGGGCCTTACGAGCAGTACTTC. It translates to CASKYSGGPYEQYF.

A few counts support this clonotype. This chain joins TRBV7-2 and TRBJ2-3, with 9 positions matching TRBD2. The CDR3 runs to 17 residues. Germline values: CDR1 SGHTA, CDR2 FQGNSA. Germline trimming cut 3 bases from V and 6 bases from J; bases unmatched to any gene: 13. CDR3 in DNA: TGTGCCAGCAGCTTCTTAATATCCAGCGGGAGGTCTGATACGCAGTATTTT. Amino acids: CASSFLISSGRSDTQYF.

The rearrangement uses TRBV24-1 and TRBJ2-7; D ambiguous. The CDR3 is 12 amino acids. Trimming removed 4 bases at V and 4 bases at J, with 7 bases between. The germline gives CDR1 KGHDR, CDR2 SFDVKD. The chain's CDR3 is CATSEGPYEQYF. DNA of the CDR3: TGTGCCACCAGTGAAGGACCATACGAGCAGTACTTC.

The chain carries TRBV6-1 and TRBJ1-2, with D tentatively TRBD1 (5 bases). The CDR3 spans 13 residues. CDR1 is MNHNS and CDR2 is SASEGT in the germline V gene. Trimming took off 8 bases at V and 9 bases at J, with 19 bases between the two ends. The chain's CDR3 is CASVGGEDIRYTF. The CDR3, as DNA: TGTGCCAGCGTGGGGGGGGAGGACATCCGCTACACCTTC.

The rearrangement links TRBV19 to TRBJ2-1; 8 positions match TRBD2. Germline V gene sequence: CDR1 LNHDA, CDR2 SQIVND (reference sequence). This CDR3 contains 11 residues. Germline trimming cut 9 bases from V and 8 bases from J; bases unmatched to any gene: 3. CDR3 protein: CASTSGYEQFF. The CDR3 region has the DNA TGTGCCAGCACTAGCGGCTATGAGCAGTTCTTC.

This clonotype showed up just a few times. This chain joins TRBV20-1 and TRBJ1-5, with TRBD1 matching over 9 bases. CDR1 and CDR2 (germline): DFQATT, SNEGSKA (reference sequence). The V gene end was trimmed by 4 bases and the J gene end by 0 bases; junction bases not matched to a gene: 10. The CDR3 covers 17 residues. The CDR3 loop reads CSAIPGQGLGSNQPQHF. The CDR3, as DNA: TGCAGTGCTATACCGGGACAGGGCTTGGGTAGCAATCAGCCCCAGCATTTT.

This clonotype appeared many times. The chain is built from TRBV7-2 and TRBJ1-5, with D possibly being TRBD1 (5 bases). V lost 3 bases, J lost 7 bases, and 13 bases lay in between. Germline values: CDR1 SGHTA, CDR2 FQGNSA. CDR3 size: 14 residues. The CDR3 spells CASSLDTIAQPQHF. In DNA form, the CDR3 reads TGTGCCAGCAGCTTGGACACCATAGCGCAGCCCCAGCATTTT.

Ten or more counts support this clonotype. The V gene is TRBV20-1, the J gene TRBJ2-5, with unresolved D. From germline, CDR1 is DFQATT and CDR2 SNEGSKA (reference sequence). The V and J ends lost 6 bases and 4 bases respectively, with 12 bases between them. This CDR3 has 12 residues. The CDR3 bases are TGCAGTGCAAAAGGTCCATTAGAGACCCAGTACTTC. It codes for CSAKGPLETQYF.

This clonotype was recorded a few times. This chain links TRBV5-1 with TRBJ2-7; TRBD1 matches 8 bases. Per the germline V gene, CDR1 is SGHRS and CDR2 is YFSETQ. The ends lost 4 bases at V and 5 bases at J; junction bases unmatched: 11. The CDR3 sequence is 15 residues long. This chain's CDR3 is CASSLPQGDPHEQYF. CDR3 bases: TGCGCCAGCAGCCTGCCACAGGGGGATCCCCACGAGCAGTACTTC.

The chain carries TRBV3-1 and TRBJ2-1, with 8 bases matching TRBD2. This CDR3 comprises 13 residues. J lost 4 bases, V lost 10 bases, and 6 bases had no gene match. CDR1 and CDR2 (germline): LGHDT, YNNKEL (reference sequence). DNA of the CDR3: TGTGCCACCCGACTAGCGCTATACAATGAGCAGTTCTTC. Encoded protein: CATRLALYNEQFF.

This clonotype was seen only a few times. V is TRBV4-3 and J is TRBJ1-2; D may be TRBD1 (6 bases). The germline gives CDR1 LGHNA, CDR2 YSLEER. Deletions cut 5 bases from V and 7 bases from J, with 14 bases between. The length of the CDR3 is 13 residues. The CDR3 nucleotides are TGCGCCAGCAGCGCCCTAGGGGGGCTTGGCTACACCTTC. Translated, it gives CASSALGGLGYTF.

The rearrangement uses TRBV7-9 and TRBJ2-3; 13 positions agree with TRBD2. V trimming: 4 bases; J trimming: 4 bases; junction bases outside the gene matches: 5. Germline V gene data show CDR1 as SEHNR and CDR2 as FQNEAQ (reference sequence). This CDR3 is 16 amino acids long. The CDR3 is CASSSILAGGPDTQYF. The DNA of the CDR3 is TGTGCCAGCAGCTCTATACTAGCGGGAGGGCCAGATACGCAGTATTTT.

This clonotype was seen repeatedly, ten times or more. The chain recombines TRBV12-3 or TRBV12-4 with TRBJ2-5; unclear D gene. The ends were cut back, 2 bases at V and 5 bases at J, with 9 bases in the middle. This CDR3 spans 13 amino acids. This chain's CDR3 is CASSLIGDETQYF. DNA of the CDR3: TGTGCCAGCAGTTTAATAGGAGACGAGACCCAGTACTTC.

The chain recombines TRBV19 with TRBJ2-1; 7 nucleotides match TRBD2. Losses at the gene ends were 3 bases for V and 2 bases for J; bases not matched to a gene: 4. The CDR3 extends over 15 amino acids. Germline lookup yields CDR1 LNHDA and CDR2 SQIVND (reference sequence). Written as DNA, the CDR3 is TGTGCCAGTAGTATTGGGGGGAGGGCCTACAATGAGCAGTTCTTC. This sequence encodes CASSIGGRAYNEQFF.

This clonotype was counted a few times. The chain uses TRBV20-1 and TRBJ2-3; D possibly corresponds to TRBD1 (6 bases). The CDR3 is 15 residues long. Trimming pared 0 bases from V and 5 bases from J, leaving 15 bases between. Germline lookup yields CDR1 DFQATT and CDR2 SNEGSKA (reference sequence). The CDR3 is CSARDRIQGKDTQYF. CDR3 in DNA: TGCAGTGCTAGAGATCGGATTCAGGGGAAAGATACGCAGTATTTT.

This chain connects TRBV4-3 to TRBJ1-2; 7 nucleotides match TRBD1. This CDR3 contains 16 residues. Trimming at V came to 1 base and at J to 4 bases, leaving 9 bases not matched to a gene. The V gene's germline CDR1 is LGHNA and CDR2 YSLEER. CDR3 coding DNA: TGCGCCAGCAGCCAAGGTCCGGGACAGAGTTTCTATGGCTACACCTTC. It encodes CASSQGPGQSFYGYTF.

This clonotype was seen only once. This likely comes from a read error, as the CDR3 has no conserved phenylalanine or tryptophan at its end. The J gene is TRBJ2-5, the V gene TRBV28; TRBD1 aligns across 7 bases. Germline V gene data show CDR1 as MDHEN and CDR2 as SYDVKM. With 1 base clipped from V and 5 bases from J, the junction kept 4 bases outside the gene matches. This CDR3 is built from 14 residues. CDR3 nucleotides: TGTGCCAGCAGTTTATACAGGGGAAAGGAGACCCAGTACTCC. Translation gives CASSLYRGKETQYS.

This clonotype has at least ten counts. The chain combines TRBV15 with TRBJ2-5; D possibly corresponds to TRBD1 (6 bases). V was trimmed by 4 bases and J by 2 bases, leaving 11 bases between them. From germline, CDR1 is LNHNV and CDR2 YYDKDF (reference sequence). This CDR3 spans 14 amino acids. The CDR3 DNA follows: TGTGCCACCAGCACGTTGGACAGACAAGAGACCCAGTACTTC. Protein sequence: CATSTLDRQETQYF.